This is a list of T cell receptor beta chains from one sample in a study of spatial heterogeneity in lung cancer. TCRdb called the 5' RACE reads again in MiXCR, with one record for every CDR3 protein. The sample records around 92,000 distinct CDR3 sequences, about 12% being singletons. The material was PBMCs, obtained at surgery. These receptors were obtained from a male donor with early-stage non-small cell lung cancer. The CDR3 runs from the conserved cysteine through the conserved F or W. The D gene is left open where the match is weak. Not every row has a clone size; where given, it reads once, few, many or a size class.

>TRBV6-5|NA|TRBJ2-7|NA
CASTSWGYEQYF
TGTGCCAGCACCAGTTGGGGCTACGAGCAGTACTTC
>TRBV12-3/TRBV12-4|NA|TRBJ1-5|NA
CASSIRHLLSNQPQHF
TGTGCCAGCAGTATAAGACACCTTTTAAGCAATCAGCCCCAGCATTTT
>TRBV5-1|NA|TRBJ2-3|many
CASSLDRGVIDTQYF
TGCGCCAGCAGCTTGGATAGAGGGGTGATTGATACGCAGTATTTT
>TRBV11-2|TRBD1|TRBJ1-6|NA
CASSLIGTGTSPLHF
TGTGCCAGCAGCTTAATCGGGACAGGGACATCACCCCTCCACTTT
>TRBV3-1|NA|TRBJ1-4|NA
CASSQGIRTNEKLFF
TGTGCCAGCAGCCAAGGTATCAGAACTAATGAAAAACTGTTTTTT
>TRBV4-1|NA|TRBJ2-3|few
CASSRETRTDTQYF
TGCGCCAGCAGCCGAGAGACTCGCACAGATACGCAGTATTTT
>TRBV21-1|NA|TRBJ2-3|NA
CASSKRPSGAADTQYF
TGTGCCAGCAGCAAGCGACCTAGCGGGGCGGCAGATACGCAGTATTTT
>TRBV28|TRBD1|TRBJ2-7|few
CASSPPTGVPNEQYF
TGTGCCAGCAGTCCCCCGACAGGGGTCCCCAACGAGCAGTACTTC
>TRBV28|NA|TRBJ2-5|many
CASQTGSETQYF
TGTGCCAGCCAAACAGGGTCAGAGACCCAGTACTTC
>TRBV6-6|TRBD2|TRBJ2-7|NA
CASSGPGLAATEQYF
TGTGCCAGCAGTGGGCCGGGACTAGCGGCCACCGAGCAGTACTTC
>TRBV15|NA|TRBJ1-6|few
CATSRAHQGPGSSPLHF
TGTGCCACCAGCAGAGCCCACCAAGGGCCGGGGTCCTCACCCCTCCACTTT
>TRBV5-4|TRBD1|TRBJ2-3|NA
CASSLPGQGTDTQYF
TGTGCCAGCAGCTTGCCCGGACAGGGAACAGATACGCAGTATTTT
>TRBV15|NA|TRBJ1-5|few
CATSQGGNNQPQHF
TGTGCCACCAGTCAGGGAGGCAACAATCAGCCCCAGCATTTT
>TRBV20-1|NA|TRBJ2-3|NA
CSARAGGDTQYF
TGCAGTGCTAGGGCAGGTGGAGATACGCAGTATTTT
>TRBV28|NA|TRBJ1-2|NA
CASRIDTTRSYTF
TGTGCCAGCAGGATTGACACGACTCGGAGCTACACCTTC
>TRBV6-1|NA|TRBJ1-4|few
CASRPGQNEKLFF
TGTGCCAGCAGACCTGGACAGAATGAAAAACTGTTTTTT